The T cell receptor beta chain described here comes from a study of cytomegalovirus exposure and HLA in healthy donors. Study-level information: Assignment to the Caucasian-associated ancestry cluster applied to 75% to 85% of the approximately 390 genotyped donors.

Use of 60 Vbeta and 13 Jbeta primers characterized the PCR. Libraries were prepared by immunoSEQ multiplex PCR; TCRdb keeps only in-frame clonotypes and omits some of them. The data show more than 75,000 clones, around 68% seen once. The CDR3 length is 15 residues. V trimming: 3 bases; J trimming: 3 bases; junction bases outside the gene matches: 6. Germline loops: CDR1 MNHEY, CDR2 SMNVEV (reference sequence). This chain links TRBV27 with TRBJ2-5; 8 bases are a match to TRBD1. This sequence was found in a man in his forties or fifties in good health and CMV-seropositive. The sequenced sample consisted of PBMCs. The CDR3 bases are TGTGCCAGCAGTTTTCGGGGGACAGGCGAAGAGACCCAGTACTTC. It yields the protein CASSFRGTGEETQYF.